The table lists the clone carrying this T cell receptor beta chain with a few counts. Antigen unknown. The TCR beta CDR3 regions underwent amplification using RNA transcripts as the source. In the first-round RT-PCR of the TCR CDR3, the HTBI primer set was used. TCRdb itself ran the multiplex PCR reads through MiXCR, one entry per CDR3 protein. In the table there are approximately 430,000 distinct CDR3 sequences, 15% to 18% of which are singletons. The germline CDR1 and CDR2 sequences are MDHEN and SYDVKM. The CDR3 contains 16 residues. Trimming took 6 bases from V and 4 from J, leaving 18 bases between them. The sample originates from a study of T cells in Graves' hyperthyroidism and ophthalmopathy. Broader study findings: Most thyroid clonotypes expanded above 0.001 appeared in blood too.

Hyperthyroidism patients were newly diagnosed, had disease duration under 2 months, and were aged 18 to 65 years. The sequence came from a woman younger than 35 with Graves' hyperthyroidism. The chain has TRBV28 and TRBJ2-2, with D possibly being TRBD1 (5 bases). Sequencing was carried out using blood. The CDR3 sequence: CASSSAGQGGTGELFF. CDR3 coding DNA: TGTGCCAGCAGCTCCGCTGGCCAGGGCGGCACCGGGGAGCTGTTTTTT.